A selection of T cell receptor beta chains follows, all from one sample in a study of blood T cell repertoires in COVID-19. TCRdb's copy holds only in-frame clones and misses some; the assay was immunoSEQ multiplex PCR. Here the sample spans some 100,000 clones, approximately 90% being singletons. Sequencing was performed on peripheral blood. The receptors derive from a human donor in a cohort sampled during active COVID-19. The CDR3 runs from the conserved cysteine through the conserved F or W. A D gene is named only where the DNA matches it firmly. Clone size is shown for a subset of rows, as once, few, many or a class of expanded clone.

size,D,J,V,CDR3,DNA
.,.,TRBJ1-1,TRBV7-8,CASSPQSTGSTEAFF,TGTGCCAGCAGCCCACAGAGTACGGGGAGCACTGAAGCTTTCTTT
.,TRBD2,TRBJ2-3,TRBV6-5,CASRPSGSPDTQYF,TGTGCCAGCAGGCCTAGCGGGAGTCCAGATACGCAGTATTTT
.,.,TRBJ1-1,TRBV6-5,CASAWGHTEAFF,TGTGCCAGCGCCTGGGGGCACACTGAAGCTTTCTTT
.,TRBD2,TRBJ2-5,TRBV25-1,CASGLVPEETQYF,TGTGCCAGTGGACTAGTTCCTGAAGAGACCCAGTACTTC
.,TRBD1,TRBJ2-4,TRBV5-1,CASSAGQGLAKNIQYF,TGCGCCAGCAGCGCCGGACAGGGGTTAGCCAAAAACATTCAGTACTTC
.,TRBD1,TRBJ2-5,TRBV7-9,CASGQGEGETQYF,TGTGCCAGCGGACAGGGGGAGGGGGAGACCCAGTACTTC
.,.,TRBJ1-2,TRBV9,CASSGREEDGYTF,TGTGCCAGCAGCGGAAGAGAGGAGGATGGCTACACCTTC
.,TRBD2,TRBJ2-7,TRBV3-1/TRBV3-2,CASSQEGGGTYEQYF,TGTGCCAGCAGCCAAGAGGGCGGGGGGACCTACGAGCAGTACTTC
.,TRBD1,TRBJ1-3,TRBV28,CASNRGGNTIYF,TGTGCCAGTAACAGGGGTGGGAACACCATATATTTT
.,TRBD2,TRBJ2-5,TRBV7-7,CASSLGSSGGQETQYF,TGTGCTAGCAGCTTAGGATCTAGCGGGGGACAAGAGACCCAGTACTTC
.,TRBD2,TRBJ2-1,TRBV9,CASSTTSGSGNEQFF,TGTGCCAGCAGCACTACTAGCGGGAGTGGGAATGAGCAGTTCTTC
.,.,TRBJ2-3,TRBV27,CASSYRGTPSPQYF,TGTGCCAGCAGTTACCGAGGGACACCTTCCCCGCAGTATTTT
few,TRBD1,TRBJ2-4,TRBV18,CASSSGQGITQNIQYF,TGTGCCAGCTCATCCGGACAGGGGATAACCCAAAACATTCAGTACTTC
.,.,TRBJ1-6,TRBV6-1,CASSERQSYNSPLHF,TGTGCCAGCAGTGAAAGACAGTCTTATAATTCACCCCTCCACTTT
.,TRBD1,TRBJ2-3,TRBV6-5,CASSMDRGDTQYF,TGTGCCAGCAGCATGGACAGGGGGGATACGCAGTATTTT
.,.,TRBJ1-2,TRBV7-9,CASSLRGLYGYTF,TGTGCCAGCAGCTTGAGGGGACTTTATGGCTACACCTTC
.,TRBD2,TRBJ2-1,TRBV2,CASTLAGEYNEQFF,TGTGCCAGCACACTAGCGGGTGAATACAATGAGCAGTTCTTC
.,.,TRBJ2-6,TRBV24-1,CATSDLPHSGANVLTF,TGTGCCACCAGTGATTTGCCACACTCTGGGGCCAACGTCCTGACTTTC
.,TRBD1,TRBJ1-2,TRBV28,CASRGSDRDYGYTF,TGTGCCAGCAGGGGATCCGACAGGGACTATGGCTACACCTTC
.,TRBD1,TRBJ2-2,TRBV5-4,CASSRTGDTGELFF,TGTGCCAGCAGCCGAACAGGGGACACCGGGGAGCTGTTTTTT